Below are 8 T cell receptor beta chains sequenced from a single sample in a study of shared T cell receptors in the human thymus. TCRdb's copy holds only in-frame clones and misses some; the assay was immunoSEQ multiplex PCR. The sample carries 720,000 or so clones, 75% to 90% recorded once. These same data were also listed under a study on human thymus T cells.

What was sequenced was thymocytes. Receptor source: a girl under three years old with a congenital heart defect.

The genes are TRBV4-1 and TRBJ1-2; D gene ambiguous. Germline CDR1 MGHRA, CDR2 YSYEKL. V lost 3 bases and J 4 bases, leaving 12 bases between the germline ends. The CDR3 spans 14 residues. The CDR3 coding sequence is TGCGCCAGCAGCCATACCGGGTGGCCCTATGGCTACACCTTC. It encodes CASSHTGWPYGYTF.

This clone came up a few times. This rearrangement joins TRBV6-1 to TRBJ1-1, with 9 bases lining up with TRBD1. CDR3 length: 22 residues. The germline gives CDR1 MNHNS, CDR2 SASEGT. J lost 3 bases, V lost 1 base, and 24 bases had no gene match. CDR3 loop: CASSEVYRSQEGQGSSDTEAFF. The DNA for the CDR3 is TGTGCCAGCAGTGAAGTATATCGATCCCAGGAGGGACAGGGCTCTTCTGACACTGAAGCTTTCTTT.

The chain is built from TRBV19 and TRBJ1-2, with 12 nucleotides matching TRBD1. V dropped 4 bases and J dropped 7; count of bases not matched to a gene: 7. The V gene's germline CDR1 is LNHDA and CDR2 SQIVND (reference sequence). This CDR3 is 15 amino acids long. The CDR3 bases are TGTGCCAGTAGTACGATCGGGACAGGGGGCAGTGGCTACACCTTC. Amino acid sequence: CASSTIGTGGSGYTF.

The chain has TRBV14 and TRBJ2-7; 12 bases match TRBD1. This CDR3 comprises 15 residues. The V and J ends lost 3 bases and 5 bases, in that order; junction bases with no gene match: 5. Germline V gene data show CDR1 as SGHDN and CDR2 as FVKESK. Here the CDR3 DNA reads TGTGCCAGCAGCCAGACCGGGACAGGGGGCAACGAGCAGTACTTC. This codes for CASSQTGTGGNEQYF.

In its sample, this clone was seen once. The chain has TRBV4-3 and TRBJ1-1; no clear D. V shed 0 bases and J shed 1 base, with 24 bases lying between them. The germline V gene has CDR1 LGHNA and CDR2 YSLEER. The CDR3 is made up of 20 amino acids. The CDR3 DNA sequence: TGCGCCAGCAGCCAAGATAAGATTAGCGGCCCAACTGTTTCGAACACTGAAGCTTTCTTT. It is translated as CASSQDKISGPTVSNTEAFF.

This rearrangement joins TRBV28 to TRBJ1-1; 8 bases line up with TRBD1. The CDR3 covers 15 residues. The J segment lost 7 bases and the V segment lost 6 bases, leaving 13 bases of the junction unmatched. Germline V gene lookup returns CDR1 MDHEN and CDR2 SYDVKM. This CDR3 reads CASSRLLTGVGEAFF. DNA of the CDR3: TGTGCCAGCAGCCGCCTATTGACAGGGGTCGGTGAAGCTTTCTTT.

The genes are TRBV14 and TRBJ1-1; D not resolved. CDR3 size: 15 residues. Germline CDR1 SGHDN, CDR2 FVKESK. Trimming cost V 0 bases and J 5 bases, with 13 bases left between them. In DNA, the CDR3 is TGTGCCAGCAGCCAAGAGACTTTCCTAAGGACTGAAGCTTTCTTT. Translating it yields CASSQETFLRTEAFF.

A remark on this clone: Compared with germline, one end of the junction differs, possibly owing to a read error. The identical CDR3 is also encoded by other nucleotide sequences in the sample. V and J are TRBV2 and TRBJ1-6, with D perhaps TRBD1 (5 bases). From germline, CDR1 is SNHLY and CDR2 FYNNEI. This CDR3 is 14 amino acids long. CDR3 in amino acids: CASSVGGGNSPLHF. CDR3 nucleotides: TGTGCCAGCAGTGTCGGGGGAGGCAATTCCCCCCTCCACTTT.